This T cell receptor (beta chain) was sequenced during a study of cytomegalovirus exposure and HLA in healthy donors. Study-wide findings and caveats: Presence/absence comparisons presumed near-even sequencing depth among donors. In an earlier analysis, most TCR beta V segments were productive about 87% or about 30% of the time. Altogether, some 160 TCR beta chains were recorded as cytomegalovirus-associated. Association of a missense DCLRE1C variant with TCR beta V- and J-gene trimming was reported in a later analysis.

Trimming took 7 bases from V and 0 from J, leaving 14 bases between them. The CDR3 consists of 15 residues. Germline V gene lookup returns CDR1 MDHEN and CDR2 SYDVKM. This PCR relied on a set of 60 Vbeta primers and 13 Jbeta primers. Profiling relied on immunoSEQ multiplex PCR, and the TCRdb table lists in-frame clones only, not all of them. The repertoire holds 90,000 to 110,000 clones, with roughly 80% as singletons. Comments on this clone: Its target is not known.

This chain links TRBV28 with TRBJ2-3; tentatively, D is TRBD2 (6 bases). The specimen was PBMCs. The sequence was collected from a woman aged 40 to 49 in good health and CMV-seropositive. The CDR3 nucleotides are TGTGCCAGCAAAAGGTGGGGGGTTAGCACAGATACGCAGTATTTT. Amino acids: CASKRWGVSTDTQYF.